This TCR beta chain is from a study of T-cell reconstitution after alpha-beta-depleted transplantation in children. Study findings and constraints: At day 60, the high TCRbeta diversity found in some patients originated from recipient T cells and thymic progenitors that had survived. As was reported, about two months after transplant, alpha-beta T cells came from several hundred expanded graft clones. Most T-cell counts and diversity one year after the transplant came from T cells that were newly produced.

Germline V CDR1 and CDR2: SGHTA, FQGNSA. V was trimmed by 1 base and J by 8 bases, leaving 10 bases between them. CDR3 length: 13 amino acids. Preparing the TCRbeta library involved the use of unique molecular identifiers. TCRdb analysed the PCR reads with MiXCR anew, one entry per CDR3 protein. The table lists about 980,000 distinct CDR3 sequences, less than 30% of them singletons. This clonotype was found a few times. What it binds is not known. This receptor was obtained from a boy in the first two years of life who had a stem cell transplant for SCID, so the T cells may come from the graft donor. The material was PBMCs, mostly from graft donor cells, obtained 360 days after TCRalphabeta/CD19-depleted stem cell transplant. The chain links TRBV7-2 to TRBJ2-3, with D perhaps TRBD1 (5 bases). CDR3 sequence (DNA): TGTGCCAGCAGCTTAGACAGGCCATTTACGCAGTATTTT. Protein product: CASSLDRPFTQYF.